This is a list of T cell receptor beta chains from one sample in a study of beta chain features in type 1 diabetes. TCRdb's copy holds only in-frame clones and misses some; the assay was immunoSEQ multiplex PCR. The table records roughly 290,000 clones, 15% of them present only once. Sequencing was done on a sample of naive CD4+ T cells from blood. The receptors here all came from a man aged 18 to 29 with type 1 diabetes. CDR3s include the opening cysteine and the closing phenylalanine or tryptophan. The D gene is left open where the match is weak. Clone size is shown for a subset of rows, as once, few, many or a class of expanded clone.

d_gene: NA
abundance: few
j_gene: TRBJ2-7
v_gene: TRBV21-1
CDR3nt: TGTGCCAGGAGACCCCTACGAGGAAAGCAGTACTTC
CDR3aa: CARRPLRGKQYF

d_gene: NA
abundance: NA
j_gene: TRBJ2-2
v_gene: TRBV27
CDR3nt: TGTGCCAGCAGTTTCGGGACAACTAACACCGGGGAGCTGTTTTTT
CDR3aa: CASSFGTTNTGELFF

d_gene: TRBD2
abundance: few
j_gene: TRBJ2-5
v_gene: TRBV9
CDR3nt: TGTGCCAGCAGCGTAGCTATTGGGACTAAAGAGACCCAGTACTTC
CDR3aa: CASSVAIGTKETQYF

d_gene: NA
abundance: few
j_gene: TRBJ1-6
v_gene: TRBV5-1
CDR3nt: TGCGCCAGCAGCTTCGGAACAGGGACCTCACCCCTCCACTTT
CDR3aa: CASSFGTGTSPLHF

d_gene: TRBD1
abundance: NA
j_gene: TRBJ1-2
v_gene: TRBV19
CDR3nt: TGTGCCAGTAGCCACGACAGGGGAAGATATGGCTACACCTTC
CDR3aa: CASSHDRGRYGYTF

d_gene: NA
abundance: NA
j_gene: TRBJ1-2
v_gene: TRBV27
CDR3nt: TGTGCCAGTTGGCGGGGGCAGGTCTATGGCTACACCTTC
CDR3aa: CASWRGQVYGYTF

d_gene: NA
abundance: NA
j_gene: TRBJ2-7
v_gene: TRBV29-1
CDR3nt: TGCAGCGTTGCCGGTACCCTGGTCAACGAGCAGTACTTC
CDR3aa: CSVAGTLVNEQYF

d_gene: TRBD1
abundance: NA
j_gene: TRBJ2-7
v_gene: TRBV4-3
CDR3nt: TGCGCCAGCAGCCAAGAGACAGGGAGCCCCTCCTACGAGCAGTACTTC
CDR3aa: CASSQETGSPSYEQYF

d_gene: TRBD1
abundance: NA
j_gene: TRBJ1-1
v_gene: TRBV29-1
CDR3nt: TGCAGCGTTGATTTCGACAGGGAGAACACTGAAGCTTTCTTT
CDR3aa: CSVDFDRENTEAFF

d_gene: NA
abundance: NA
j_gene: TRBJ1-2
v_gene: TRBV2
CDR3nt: TGTGCCAGCAAGGAACAGCCCGACTATGGCTACACCTTC
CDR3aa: CASKEQPDYGYTF

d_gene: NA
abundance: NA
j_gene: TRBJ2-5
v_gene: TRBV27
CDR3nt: TGTGCCAGCAGTTTCGAATATGGGGGCCGGGGGACCCAGTACTTC
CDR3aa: CASSFEYGGRGTQYF

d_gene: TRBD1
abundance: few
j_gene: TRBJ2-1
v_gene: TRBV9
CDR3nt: TGTGCCAGCAGCGCCTGGGACAGGGCTAACTACAATGAGCAGTTCTTC
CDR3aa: CASSAWDRANYNEQFF

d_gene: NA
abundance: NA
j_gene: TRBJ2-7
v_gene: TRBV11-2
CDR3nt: TGTGCCAGCAGCCGCGTAGTCTCCGGAGAATACGAGCAGTACTTC
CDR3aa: CASSRVVSGEYEQYF

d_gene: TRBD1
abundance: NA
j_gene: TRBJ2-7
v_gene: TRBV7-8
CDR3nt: TGTGCCAGCAGCCCAGGGGGACAGGGGTCGCAGCAGTACTTC
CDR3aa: CASSPGGQGSQQYF

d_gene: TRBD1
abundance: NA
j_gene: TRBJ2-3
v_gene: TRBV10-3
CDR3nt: TGTGCCATCAGTGAGTACAGGACAGGGGCCCGCACAGATACGCAGTATTTT
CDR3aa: CAISEYRTGARTDTQYF

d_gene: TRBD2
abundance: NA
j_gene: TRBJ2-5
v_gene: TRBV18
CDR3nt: TGTGCCAGCTCACCACCAGATAGCGGGCACGAGACCCAGTACTTC
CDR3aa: CASSPPDSGHETQYF

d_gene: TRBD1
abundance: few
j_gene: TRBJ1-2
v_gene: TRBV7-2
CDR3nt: TGTGCCAGCAGCTCATACAGGGGTTACTATGGCTACACCTTC
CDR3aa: CASSSYRGYYGYTF

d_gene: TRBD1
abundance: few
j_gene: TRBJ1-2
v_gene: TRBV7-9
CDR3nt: TGTGCCAGCAGCACAGACATTGAAACCGACAGGGAGGCCTTC
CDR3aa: CASSTDIETDREAF

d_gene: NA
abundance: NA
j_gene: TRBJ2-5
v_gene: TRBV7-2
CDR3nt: TGTGCCAGCAGCTTGGCGGGCGAGACCCAGTACTTC
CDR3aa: CASSLAGETQYF

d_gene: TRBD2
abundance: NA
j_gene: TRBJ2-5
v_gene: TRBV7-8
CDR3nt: TGTGCCAGCCTAGTGCGGGAGGGAGCAGAGACCCAGTACTTC
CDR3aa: CASLVREGAETQYF

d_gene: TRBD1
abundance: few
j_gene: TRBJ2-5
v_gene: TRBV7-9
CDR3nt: TGTGCCAGCAGCCCTCGGACAGGCCCTGAGGAGACCCAGTACTTC
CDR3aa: CASSPRTGPEETQYF

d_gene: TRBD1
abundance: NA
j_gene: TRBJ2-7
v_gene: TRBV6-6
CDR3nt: TGTGCCAGCAGCCCCGGGACAGCCTACGAGCAGTACTTC
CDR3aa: CASSPGTAYEQYF

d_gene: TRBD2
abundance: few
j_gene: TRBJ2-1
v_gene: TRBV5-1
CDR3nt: TGCGCCAGCAGCGTGGCGGGAGTATCCTACAATGAGCAGTTCTTC
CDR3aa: CASSVAGVSYNEQFF

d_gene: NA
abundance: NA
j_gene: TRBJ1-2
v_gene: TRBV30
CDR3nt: TGTGCCTGCGCAAGGAGCAACTATGGCTACACCTTC
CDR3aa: CACARSNYGYTF

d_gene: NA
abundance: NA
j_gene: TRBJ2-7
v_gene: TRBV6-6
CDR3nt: TGTGCCAGCAGTTACACCAGGTCTAGCAGCGAGCAGTACTTC
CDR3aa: CASSYTRSSSEQYF

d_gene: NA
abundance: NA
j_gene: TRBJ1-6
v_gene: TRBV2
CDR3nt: TGTGCCAGCGGGGGGTACTCACCCCTCCACTTT
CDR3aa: CASGGYSPLHF

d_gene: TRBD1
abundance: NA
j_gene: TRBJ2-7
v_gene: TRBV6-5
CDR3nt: TGTGCCAGCAGTCGAACCGGGACAGGTTCTTACGAGCAGTACTTC
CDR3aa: CASSRTGTGSYEQYF

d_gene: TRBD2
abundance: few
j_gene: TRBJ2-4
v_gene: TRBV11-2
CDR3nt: TGTGCCAGCAGCTTAGTAGCGGGACTGGCCAAAAACATTCAGTACTTC
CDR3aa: CASSLVAGLAKNIQYF

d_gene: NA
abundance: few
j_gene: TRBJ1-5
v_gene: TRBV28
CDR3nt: TGTGCCAGCAGAGGACAGTCCCCTCAGCCCCAGCATTTT
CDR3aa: CASRGQSPQPQHF

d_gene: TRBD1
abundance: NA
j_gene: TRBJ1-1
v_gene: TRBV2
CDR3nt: TGTGCCAGCAGTCCCAAAGGACAGGGGAGCGCTTTCTTT
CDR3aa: CASSPKGQGSAFF

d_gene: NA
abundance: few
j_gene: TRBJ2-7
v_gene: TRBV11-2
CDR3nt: TGTGCCAGCAGCTTAGAAGTCCGGTTAGAGCAGTACTTC
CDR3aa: CASSLEVRLEQYF

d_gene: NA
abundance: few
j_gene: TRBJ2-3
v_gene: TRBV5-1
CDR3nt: TGCGCCAGCAGCTTGGAGAGGGTCACAGATACGCAGTATTTT
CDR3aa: CASSLERVTDTQYF

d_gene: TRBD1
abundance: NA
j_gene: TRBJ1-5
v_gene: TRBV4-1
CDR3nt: TGCGCCAGCAGCCAAGAGGGACAGGGCGATCAGCCCCAGCATTTT
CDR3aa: CASSQEGQGDQPQHF

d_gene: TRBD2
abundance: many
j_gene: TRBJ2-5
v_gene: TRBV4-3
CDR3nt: TGCGCCAGCAGCCAAGAAGGACTAGCGGAAGAGACCCAGTACTTC
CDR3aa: CASSQEGLAEETQYF

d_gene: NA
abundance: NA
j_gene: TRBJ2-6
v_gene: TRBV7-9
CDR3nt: TGTGCCAGCAGCTTAGTCGGTGGGGCCAACGTCCTGACTTTC
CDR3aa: CASSLVGGANVLTF

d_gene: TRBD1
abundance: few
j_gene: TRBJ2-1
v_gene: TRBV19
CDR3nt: TGTGCCAGTAGCAAACAGGGGGCTTTGAATGAGCAGTTCTTC
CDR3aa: CASSKQGALNEQFF

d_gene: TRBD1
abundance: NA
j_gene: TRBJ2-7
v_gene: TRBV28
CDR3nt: TGTGCCAGCAGGTTTCCGGGACAGAGCTACGAGCAGTACTTC
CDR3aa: CASRFPGQSYEQYF

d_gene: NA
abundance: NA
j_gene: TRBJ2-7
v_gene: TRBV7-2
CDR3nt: TGTGCCAGCAGCTTAGACAGGATGCCCTACGAGCAGTACTTC
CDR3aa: CASSLDRMPYEQYF

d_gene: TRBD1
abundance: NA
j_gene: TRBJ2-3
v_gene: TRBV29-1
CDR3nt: TGCAGCGTTGCGGGACAGGGGCCCACCACAGATACGCAGTATTTT
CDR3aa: CSVAGQGPTTDTQYF

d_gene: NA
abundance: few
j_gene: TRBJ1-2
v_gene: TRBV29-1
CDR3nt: TGCAGCGTTAACGGACAGACGAACTATGGCTACACCTTC
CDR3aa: CSVNGQTNYGYTF

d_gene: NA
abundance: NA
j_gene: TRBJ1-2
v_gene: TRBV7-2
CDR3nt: TGTGCCAGCAGCGTTAGCGGGACGGACTATGGCTACACCTTC
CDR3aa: CASSVSGTDYGYTF

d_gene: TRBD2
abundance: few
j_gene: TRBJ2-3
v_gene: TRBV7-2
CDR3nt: TGTGCCAGCAGCTTACGGGCTAGCGGGGATAACACAGATACGCAGTATTTT
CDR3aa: CASSLRASGDNTDTQYF

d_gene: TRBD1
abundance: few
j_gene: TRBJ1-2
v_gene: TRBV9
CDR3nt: TGTGCCAGCAGCGTAGAAGGACAGGCCGTTCCTATCTTC
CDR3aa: CASSVEGQAVPIF

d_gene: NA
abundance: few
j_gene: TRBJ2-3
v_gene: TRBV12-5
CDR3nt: TGTGCTAGTTCCCCCGGGGATACGCAGTATTTT
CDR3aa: CASSPGDTQYF

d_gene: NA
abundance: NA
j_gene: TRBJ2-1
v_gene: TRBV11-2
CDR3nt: TGTGCCAGCAGCCGGGGGCAGGGGGCCTACAATGAGCAGTTCTTC
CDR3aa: CASSRGQGAYNEQFF

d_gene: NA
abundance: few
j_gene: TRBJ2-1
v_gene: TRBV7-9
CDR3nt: TGTGCCAGCAGCTTACTAGGGAGAAATGAGCAGTTCTTC
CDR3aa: CASSLLGRNEQFF

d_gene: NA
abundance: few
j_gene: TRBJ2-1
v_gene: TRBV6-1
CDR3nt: TGTGCCAGCACCGTTAACTCGGGGGCCTACAATGAGCAGTTCTTC
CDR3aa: CASTVNSGAYNEQFF

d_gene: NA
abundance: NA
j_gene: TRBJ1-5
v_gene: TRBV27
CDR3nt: TGTGCCAGCAGTTTCTCGAATCAGCCCCAGCATTTT
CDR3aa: CASSFSNQPQHF

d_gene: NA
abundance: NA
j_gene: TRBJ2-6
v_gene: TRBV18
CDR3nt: TGTGCCAGCTCACCTGAGGGTTCTGGGGCCAACGTCCTGACTTTC
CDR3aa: CASSPEGSGANVLTF

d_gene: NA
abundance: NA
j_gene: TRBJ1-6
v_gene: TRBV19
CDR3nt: TGTGCCAGTAGTATAGGAGGTGCCCATTCACCCCTCCACTTT
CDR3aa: CASSIGGAHSPLHF

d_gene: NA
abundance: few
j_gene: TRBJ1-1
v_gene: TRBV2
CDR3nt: TGTGCCAGCAGTCCGACGGTTCAGAGGCGAGACACTGAAGCTTTCTTT
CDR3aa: CASSPTVQRRDTEAFF

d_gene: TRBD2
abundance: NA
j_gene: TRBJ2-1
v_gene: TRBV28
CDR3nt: TGTGCCAGCAGTTCTGGCGGAGCGGGAGGGCGGAATGAGCAGTTCTTC
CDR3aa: CASSSGGAGGRNEQFF

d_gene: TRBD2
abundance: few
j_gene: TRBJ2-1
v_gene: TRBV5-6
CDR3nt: TGTGCCAGCAACTCCGTAGCGGGGGTCTACAATGAGCAGTTCTTC
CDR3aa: CASNSVAGVYNEQFF